These 18 T cell receptor beta chains originate from one sample sequenced in a study of blood T cell repertoires in COVID-19. Measured with immunoSEQ multiplex PCR; TCRdb has only the in-frame clones, and not every one. The sample lists more than 150,000 clones; around 84% were seen once. Sample: peripheral blood. The receptors here all came from a man aged 45-60 years with active or convalescent COVID-19.

The chain combines TRBV5-4 with TRBJ1-2, with 7 bases aligning to TRBD1. Germline trimming cut 7 bases from V and 7 bases from J; bases unmatched to any gene: 13. The CDR3 runs 14 residues. Per germline, CDR1 SGHNT and CDR2 YYREEE (reference sequence). CDR3 protein: CASGGQGDVGGYTF. The CDR3 nucleotides are TGTGCCAGCGGAGGGCAGGGGGACGTCGGTGGCTACACCTTC.

This sequence joins TRBV10-3 and TRBJ1-1; 7 bases map to TRBD1. The germline V gene encodes CDR1 ENHRY and CDR2 SYGVKD. The trim removed 6 bases at V and 0 bases at J, leaving 4 bases unmatched. This CDR3 is 14 amino acids long. The CDR3 nucleotides read TGTGCCATCAGACCGGGACAGTTGAACACTGAAGCTTTCTTT. Its protein product is CAIRPGQLNTEAFF.

The rearrangement uses TRBV5-1 and TRBJ1-1; TRBD1 is a possible D gene (6 bases). Germline CDR1 reads SGHRS; CDR2 reads YFSETQ. Trimming pared 2 bases from V and 0 bases from J, leaving 8 bases between. The CDR3 is 14 residues long. The CDR3 DNA follows: TGCGCCAGCAGCTTTGGACAGATGAACACTGAAGCTTTCTTT. Residues: CASSFGQMNTEAFF.

As for this clone: One end of the junction does not line up with germline, which may come from a read error. V and J are TRBV27 and TRBJ1-6, with TRBD1 matching 7 bases. This CDR3 is 16 amino acids long. CDR1 is MNHEY, CDR2 SMNVEV, per germline (reference sequence). Here the CDR3 reads CACRDRPGQSNSPLHF. In nucleotides, the CDR3 is TGTGCCTGCAGGGACAGACCAGGGCAGTCTAATTCACCCCTCCACTTT.

The rearrangement joins TRBV2 to TRBJ2-1; 8 bases are a match to TRBD1. Losses at the gene ends were 8 bases for V and 7 bases for J; bases not matched to a gene: 7. This CDR3 has 13 residues. Germline V gene sequence: CDR1 SNHLY, CDR2 FYNNEI. The chain's CDR3 is CASGDRGGNEQFF. The CDR3 DNA follows: TGTGCCAGCGGAGACAGGGGTGGGAATGAGCAGTTCTTC. Using reference TRBV2 and TRBJ2-1 for the parts outside the CDR3, the full variable domain is EPEVTQTPSHQVTQMGQEVILRCVPISNHLYFYWYRQILGQKVEFLVSFYNNEISEKSEIFDDQFSVERPDGSNFTLKIRSTKLEDSAMYFCASGDRGGNEQFFGPGTRLTVL.

The V gene is TRBV27, the J gene TRBJ2-7, with 8 bases identical to TRBD1. This CDR3 has 14 amino acids. Losses at the gene ends were 5 bases for V and 6 bases for J; bases not matched to a gene: 9. Germline lookup yields CDR1 MNHEY and CDR2 SMNVEV (reference sequence). The CDR3 protein is CASSAQGAGGEQYF. In nucleotides, the CDR3 is TGTGCCAGCAGTGCGCAGGGGGCTGGGGGCGAGCAGTACTTC.

The V and J genes are TRBV9 and TRBJ2-7; D is unclear. Germline CDR1 SGDLS, CDR2 YYNGEE. V lost 0 bases and J 6 bases, leaving 13 bases between the germline ends. The CDR3 is made up of 14 amino acids. The CDR3 loop is CASSVEHLPREQYF. The CDR3 region has the DNA TGTGCCAGCAGCGTAGAACACCTCCCTCGCGAGCAGTACTTC. The whole variable domain, remainder taken from reference TRBV9 and TRBJ2-7, is DSGVTQTPKHLITATGQRVTLRCSPRSGDLSVYWYQQSLDQGLQFLIQYYNGEERAKGNILERFSAQQFPDLHSELNLSSLELGDSALYFCASSVEHLPREQYFGPGTRLTVT.

This chain connects TRBV10-3 to TRBJ1-6; D might be TRBD1 (5 bases). V dropped 4 bases and J dropped 10 bases, with 17 bases sitting between them. Germline V lookup: CDR1 ENHRY, CDR2 SYGVKD. This CDR3 has 15 amino acids. The chain's CDR3 is CAISGGLPFFSPLHF. The CDR3 bases are TGTGCCATCAGTGGGGGACTACCTTTCTTCTCACCCCTCCACTTT.

This chain uses TRBV30 with TRBJ1-4; 7 positions agree with TRBD1. V was clipped by 1 base and J by 8 bases; unmatched bases: 13. Germline CDR1 GTSNPN, CDR2 SVGIG (reference sequence). The CDR3 runs to 16 residues. In DNA form, the CDR3 reads TGTGCCTGGAGTGGATCTACCAGGGGGTTAGGCGAAAAACTGTTTTTT. It encodes CAWSGSTRGLGEKLFF.

The V call is TRBV25-1, the J call TRBJ2-1; TRBD1 matches 8 bases. This CDR3 has 17 amino acids. V shed 0 bases and J 2 bases; nucleotides not matched to a gene: 6. Looked up from germline, CDR1 is MGHDK and CDR2 is SYGVNS. This chain's CDR3 is CASSEYGTGAPYNEQFF. CDR3 sequence (DNA): TGTGCCAGCAGTGAATACGGGACAGGAGCTCCCTACAATGAGCAGTTCTTC.

The chain joins TRBV7-3 to TRBJ2-5; 7 bases are a match to TRBD1. This CDR3 contains 12 residues. Germline values: CDR1 SGHTA, CDR2 FQGTGA. J was trimmed by 5 bases and V by 5 bases; bases with no gene match: 2. The CDR3 reads CASSAQGETQYF. In nucleotides, the CDR3 is TGTGCCAGCAGCGCACAGGGGGAGACCCAGTACTTC. The complete variable domain, with remaining parts taken from reference TRBV7-3 and TRBJ2-5, reads GAGVSQTPSNKVTEKGKYVELRCDPISGHTALYWYRQSLGQGPEFLIYFQGTGAADDSGLPNDRFFAVRPEGSVSTLKIQRTERGDSAVYLCASSAQGETQYFGPGTRLLVL.

This clone appeared a few times. The chain combines TRBV6-2 or TRBV6-3 with TRBJ2-1, with D possibly TRBD2 on 6 matching bases. The germline V and J ends were trimmed by 4 bases and 2 bases, with 15 bases remaining between them. CDR3 length: 16 residues. CDR1 and CDR2 from the germline V gene are MNHEY and SVGEGT. CDR3 region: CASSSEVWGAYNEQFF. Written as DNA, the CDR3 is TGTGCCAGCAGTTCCGAGGTGTGGGGGGCCTACAATGAGCAGTTCTTC.

A word on this clone: This sample includes further DNA sequences coding for the same CDR3. The chain combines TRBV7-3 with TRBJ1-1; unclear D gene. CDR1 SGHTA and CDR2 FQGTGA come from the germline V gene. The CDR3 runs to 13 residues. Trimming cost V 2 bases and J 2 bases, with 6 bases left between them. The CDR3 coding sequence is TGTGCCAGCAGCTTACAAAAAAACACTGAAGCTTTCTTT. It specifies CASSLQKNTEAFF.

The V call is TRBV15, the J call TRBJ1-5; D may be TRBD1 (5 bases). Between the trimmed V and J ends, which lost 0 bases and 7 bases, there was a span of 7 bases. This CDR3 has 13 residues. Germline assignment: CDR1 LNHNV and CDR2 YYDKDF (reference sequence). For the CDR3, the DNA is TGTGCCACCAGCAGAGAGACAGACCAGCCCCAGCATTTT. Protein product: CATSRETDQPQHF.

This clone was counted at least ten times. The chain employs TRBV19 and TRBJ2-3; D gene unclear. Trimming left V 6 bases short and J 3 bases short, with 25 bases between. The CDR3 length is 18 residues. Germline CDR1 is LNHDA and CDR2 is SQIVND (reference sequence). The CDR3 spells CASSIEVGARRNTDTQYF. CDR3 bases: TGTGCCAGTAGCATCGAGGTGGGTGCGAGGCGGAATACAGATACGCAGTATTTT.

The V call is TRBV27, the J call TRBJ1-3; D remains ambiguous. In germline, CDR1 is MNHEY, CDR2 SMNVEV (reference sequence). The V and J ends lost 5 bases and 4 bases respectively, with 15 bases between them. This CDR3 is 15 amino acids long. CDR3 in DNA: TGTGCCAGCAGTCTAGAGGGTTTAGAGGGAAACACCATATATTTT. Translating it yields CASSLEGLEGNTIYF.

The rearrangement uses TRBV19 and TRBJ2-1; 7 bases align to TRBD2. The J segment lost 9 bases and the V segment lost 9 bases, leaving 14 bases of the junction unmatched. CDR3 length: 14 residues. Per germline, CDR1 LNHDA and CDR2 SQIVND (reference sequence). CDR3 in amino acids: CARTLWGRAPEQFF. The CDR3 DNA reads TGTGCCAGAACCTTATGGGGGAGGGCCCCTGAGCAGTTCTTC.

The chain carries TRBV6-2 or TRBV6-3 and TRBJ2-7; 7 bases agree with TRBD1. V gave up 5 bases and J gave up 3 bases; unmatched junction bases: 7. This CDR3 has 14 amino acids. The V gene's germline CDR1 is MNHEY and CDR2 SVGEGT. The CDR3 loop is CASSIPRDSYEQYF. DNA of the CDR3: TGTGCCAGCAGTATCCCCCGGGACAGCTACGAGCAGTACTTC.